Reported below is one T cell receptor beta chain. Its antigen is currently unknown. The sample belongs to a study of radiation and T cells in renal cell carcinoma. Study details: Nephrectomy followed 15 Gy stereotactic body radiation by 4 weeks.

Profiling relied on immunoSEQ multiplex PCR, and the TCRdb table lists in-frame clones only, not all of them. This table has 70,000 to 90,000 clones, 80% to 90% appearing once. Study observations and caveats: From baseline, blood top tumor clonotypes peaked at 2 weeks post-radiation.

Time point indicated: blood 2 weeks post-SBRT. The treatment: 15 Gy SBRT to primary tumor, nephrectomy 4 weeks later. Serial blood draws occurred at baseline and 2 and 4 weeks post-SBRT. The tumor was a clear cell renal cell carcinoma. From germline, CDR1 is SGHTA and CDR2 FQGNSA. Trimming left V 3 bases short and J 2 bases short, with 14 bases between. The CDR3 contains 15 residues. Sequencing was performed on blood, taken from a patient whose treatment included radiotherapy and nephrectomy. This chain connects TRBV7-2 to TRBJ2-7, with a weak D call TRBD2 (6 bases). The TCR sequence derives from a woman in her fifties or sixties with renal cell carcinoma. The CDR3 DNA follows: TGTGCCAGCAGCTTTAGGGGCGGGGCAACCTACGAGCAGTACTTC. This translates into CASSFRGGATYEQYF.